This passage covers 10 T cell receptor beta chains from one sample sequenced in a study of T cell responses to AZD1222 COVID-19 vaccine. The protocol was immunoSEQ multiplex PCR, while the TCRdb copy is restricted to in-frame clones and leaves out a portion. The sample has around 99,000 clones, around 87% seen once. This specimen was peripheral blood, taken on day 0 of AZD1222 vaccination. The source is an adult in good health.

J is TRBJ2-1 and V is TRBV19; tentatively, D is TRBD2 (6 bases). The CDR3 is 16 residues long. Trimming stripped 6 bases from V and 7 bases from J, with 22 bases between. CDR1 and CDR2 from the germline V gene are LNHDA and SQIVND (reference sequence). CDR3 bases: TGTGCCAGTAGCCCCCCGCAGCGGGTGGGGAGGAATGAGCAGTTCTTC. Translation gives CASSPPQRVGRNEQFF.

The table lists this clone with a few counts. DNA of the CDR3: TGTGCCAGCAGCCCAGAAGGGGGGGCGGCAGATACGCAGTATTTT. Translation gives CASSPEGGAADTQYF. The chain joins TRBV6-4 to TRBJ2-3, with D possibly TRBD2 on 7 matching bases. This CDR3 has 15 residues. Germline CDR1 reads MRHNA; CDR2 reads SNTAGT. V gave up 6 bases and J gave up 4 bases, with 17 bases separating them.

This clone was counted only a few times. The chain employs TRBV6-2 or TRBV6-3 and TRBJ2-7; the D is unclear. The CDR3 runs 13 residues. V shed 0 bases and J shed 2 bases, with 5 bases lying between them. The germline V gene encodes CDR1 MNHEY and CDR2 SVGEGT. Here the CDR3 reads CASSYSRTYEQYF. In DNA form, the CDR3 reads TGTGCCAGCAGTTACTCGAGAACCTACGAGCAGTACTTC.

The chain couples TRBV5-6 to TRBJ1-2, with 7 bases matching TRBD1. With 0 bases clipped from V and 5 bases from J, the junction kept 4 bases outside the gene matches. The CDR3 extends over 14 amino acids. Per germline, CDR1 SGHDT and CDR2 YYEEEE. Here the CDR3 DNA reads TGTGCCAGCAGCTTGGGACAGGGCTCTTATGGCTACACCTTC. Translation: CASSLGQGSYGYTF.

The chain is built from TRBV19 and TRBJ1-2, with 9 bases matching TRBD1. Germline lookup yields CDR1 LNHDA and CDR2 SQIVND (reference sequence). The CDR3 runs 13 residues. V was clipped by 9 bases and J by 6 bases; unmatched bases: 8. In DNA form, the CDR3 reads TGTGCCAGCAGGTTTTGGGACAGGGATGGCTACACCTTC. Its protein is CASRFWDRDGYTF.

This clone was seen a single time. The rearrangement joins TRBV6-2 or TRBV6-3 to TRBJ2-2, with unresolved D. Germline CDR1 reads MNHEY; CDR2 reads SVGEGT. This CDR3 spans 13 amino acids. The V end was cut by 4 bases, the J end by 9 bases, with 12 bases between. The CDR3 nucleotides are TGTGCCAGCAGTTTGGACGAGACGAGGGAGCTGTTTTTT. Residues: CASSLDETRELFF.

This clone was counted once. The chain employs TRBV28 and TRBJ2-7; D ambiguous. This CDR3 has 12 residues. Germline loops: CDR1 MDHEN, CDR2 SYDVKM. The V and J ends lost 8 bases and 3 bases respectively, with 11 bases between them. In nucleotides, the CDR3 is TGTGCCAGCCTTTCGACGGACTACGAGCAGTACTTC. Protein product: CASLSTDYEQYF.

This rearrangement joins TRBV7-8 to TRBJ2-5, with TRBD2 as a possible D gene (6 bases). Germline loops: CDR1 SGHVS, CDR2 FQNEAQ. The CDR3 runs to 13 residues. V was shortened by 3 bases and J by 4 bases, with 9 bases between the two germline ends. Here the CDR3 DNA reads TGTGCCAGCAGCTTCGCGGGGTCAGAGACCCAGTACTTC. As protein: CASSFAGSETQYF.

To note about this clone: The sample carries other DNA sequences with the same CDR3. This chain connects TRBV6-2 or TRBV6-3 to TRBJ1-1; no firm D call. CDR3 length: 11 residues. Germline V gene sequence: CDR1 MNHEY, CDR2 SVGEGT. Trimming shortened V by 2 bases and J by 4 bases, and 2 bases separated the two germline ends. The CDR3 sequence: CASSYGTEAFF. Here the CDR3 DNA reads TGTGCCAGCAGTTACGGCACTGAAGCTTTCTTT.

The CDR3 reads CSVDATGIYGYTF. As DNA, the CDR3 is TGCAGCGTTGATGCGACAGGGATTTATGGCTACACCTTC. The chain combines TRBV29-1 with TRBJ1-2, with 7 bases aligning to TRBD1. In germline, CDR1 is SQVTM, CDR2 ANQGSEA. Trimming cost V 3 bases and J 5 bases; bases outside gene matches: 6. The CDR3 has 13 residues.